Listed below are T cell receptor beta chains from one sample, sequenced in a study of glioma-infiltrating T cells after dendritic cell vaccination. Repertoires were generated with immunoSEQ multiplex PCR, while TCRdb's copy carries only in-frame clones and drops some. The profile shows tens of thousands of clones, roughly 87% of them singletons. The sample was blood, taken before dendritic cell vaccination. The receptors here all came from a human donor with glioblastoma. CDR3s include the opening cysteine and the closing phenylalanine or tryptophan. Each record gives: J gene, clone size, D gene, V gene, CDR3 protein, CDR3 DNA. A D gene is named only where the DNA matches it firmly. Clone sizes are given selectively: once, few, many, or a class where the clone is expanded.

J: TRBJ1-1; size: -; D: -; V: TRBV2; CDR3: CASSGQANTEAFF; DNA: TGTGCCAGCAGTGGACAAGCTAACACTGAAGCTTTCTTT
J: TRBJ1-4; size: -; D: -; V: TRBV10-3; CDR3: CAISEPDGATNEKRLFF; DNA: TGTGCCATCAGTGAGCCCGACGGCGCAACTAATGAAAAGAGACTGTTTTTT
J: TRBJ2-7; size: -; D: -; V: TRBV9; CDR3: CASSVAPGGLMEQYF; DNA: TGTGCCAGCAGCGTAGCTCCCGGGGGTCTGATGGAGCAGTACTTC
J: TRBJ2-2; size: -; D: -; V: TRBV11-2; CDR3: CASSLLTGITNTGELFF; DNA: TGTGCCAGCAGCTTATTAACCGGGATAACGAACACCGGGGAGCTGTTTTTT
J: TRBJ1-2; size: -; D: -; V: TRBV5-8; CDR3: CASSLEGGLYGYTF; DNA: TGTGCCAGCAGCTTGGAAGGGGGTCTGTATGGCTACACCTTC
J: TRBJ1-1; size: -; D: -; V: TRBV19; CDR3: CASGHPRQGNTEAFF; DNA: TGTGCCTCAGGGCATCCGAGGCAGGGGAACACTGAAGCTTTCTTT
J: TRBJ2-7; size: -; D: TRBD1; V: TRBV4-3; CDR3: CASSHTGGVCYEQYF; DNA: TGCGCCAGCAGCCACACAGGGGGCGTTTGTTACGAGCAGTACTTC
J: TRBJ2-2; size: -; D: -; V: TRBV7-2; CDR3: CASGLRVVTGELFF; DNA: TGTGCCAGCGGACTCCGGGTTGTCACCGGGGAGCTGTTTTTT
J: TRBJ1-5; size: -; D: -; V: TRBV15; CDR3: CATSPGGSSNQPQHF; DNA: TGTGCCACCAGCCCGGGGGGATCAAGCAATCAGCCCCAGCATTTT
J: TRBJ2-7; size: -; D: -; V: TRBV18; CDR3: CASSPPAGYEQYF; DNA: TGTGCCAGCTCACCACCGGCAGGCTACGAGCAGTACTTC
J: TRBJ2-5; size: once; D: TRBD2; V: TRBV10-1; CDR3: CASSSGGETQYF; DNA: TGCGCCAGCAGTAGCGGGGGGGAGACCCAGTACTTC
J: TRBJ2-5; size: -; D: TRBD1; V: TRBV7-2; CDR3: CASSRDRYQETQYF; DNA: TGTGCCAGCAGTCGGGACAGGTACCAAGAGACCCAGTACTTC
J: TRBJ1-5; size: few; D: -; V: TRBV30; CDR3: CAWSSGGPQHF; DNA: TGTGCCTGGAGTTCAGGAGGACCCCAGCATTTT
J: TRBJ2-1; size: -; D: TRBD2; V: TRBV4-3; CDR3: CASSPNGGGGIYNEQFF; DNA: TGCGCCAGCAGCCCTAACGGGGGGGGAGGGATATACAATGAGCAGTTCTTC
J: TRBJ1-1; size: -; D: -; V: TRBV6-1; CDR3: CASSPRGGGAFF; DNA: TGTGCCAGCAGTCCCCGGGGGGGAGGAGCTTTCTTT
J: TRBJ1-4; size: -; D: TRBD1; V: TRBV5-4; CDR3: CASSSDRGYEKLFF; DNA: TGTGCCAGCAGTTCGGACAGGGGATACGAAAAACTGTTTTTT
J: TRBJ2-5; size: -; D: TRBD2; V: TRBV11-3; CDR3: CASSSGGETQYF; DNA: TGTGCCAGCAGCTCCGGGGGGGAGACCCAGTACTTC
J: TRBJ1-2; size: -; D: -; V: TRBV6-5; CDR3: CASTRSSGGPYGYTF; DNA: TGTGCCAGCACCCGATCGAGCGGGGGACCTTATGGCTACACCTTC
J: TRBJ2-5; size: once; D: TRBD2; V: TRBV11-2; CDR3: CASSLGAGGGVQETQYF; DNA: TGTGCCAGCAGCTTAGGGGCTGGCGGGGGGGTCCAAGAGACCCAGTACTTC
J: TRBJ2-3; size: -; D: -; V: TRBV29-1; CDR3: CSVLQGADTQYF; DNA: TGCAGCGTCCTCCAAGGAGCAGATACGCAGTATTTT
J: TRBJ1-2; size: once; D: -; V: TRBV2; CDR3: CATRQETNYGYTF; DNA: TGTGCCACCCGACAGGAAACTAACTATGGCTACACCTTC
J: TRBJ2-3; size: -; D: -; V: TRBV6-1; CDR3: CASRGQPSTDTQYF; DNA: TGTGCCAGCAGGGGCCAGCCGAGCACAGATACGCAGTATTTT
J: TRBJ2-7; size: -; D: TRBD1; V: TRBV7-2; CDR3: CASRSRTGDEQYF; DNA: TGTGCCAGCCGATCCCGCACAGGGGACGAGCAGTACTTC
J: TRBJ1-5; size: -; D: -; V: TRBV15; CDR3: CATSRGQGNQPQHF; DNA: TGTGCCACCAGCAGAGGGCAGGGCAATCAGCCCCAGCATTTT
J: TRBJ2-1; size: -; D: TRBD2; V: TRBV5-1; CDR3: CASSLRASGNEQFF; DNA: TGCGCCAGCAGCTTGAGGGCTAGCGGTAATGAGCAGTTCTTC
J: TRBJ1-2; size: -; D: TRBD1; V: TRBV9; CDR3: CASSATGQGYTF; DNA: TGTGCCAGCAGCGCGACAGGGCAGGGCTACACCTTC
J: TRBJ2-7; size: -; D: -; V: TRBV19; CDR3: CASSQPWTAFHEQYF; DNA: TGTGCCAGTAGTCAACCATGGACAGCTTTCCACGAGCAGTACTTC
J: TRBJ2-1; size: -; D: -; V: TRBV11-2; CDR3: CASSLRRDSSYNEQFF; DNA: TGTGCCAGCAGCTTACGGCGGGACAGCTCCTACAATGAGCAGTTCTTC
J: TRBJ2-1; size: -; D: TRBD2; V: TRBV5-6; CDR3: CASSLLTSGIYNEQFF; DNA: TGTGCCAGCAGCTTGTTGACTAGCGGGATTTACAATGAGCAGTTCTTC
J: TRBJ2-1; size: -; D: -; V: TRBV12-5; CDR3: CASGLVTVGNNEQFF; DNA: TGTGCTAGTGGTTTGGTCACAGTCGGCAACAATGAGCAGTTCTTC
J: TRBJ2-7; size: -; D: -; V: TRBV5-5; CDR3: CASSLAGSYEQYF; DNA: TGTGCCAGCAGCTTGGCGGGCTCCTACGAGCAGTACTTC
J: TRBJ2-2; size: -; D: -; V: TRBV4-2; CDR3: CASSQKGGRGELFF; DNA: TGTGCCAGCAGCCAAAAAGGAGGGAGAGGGGAGCTGTTTTTT
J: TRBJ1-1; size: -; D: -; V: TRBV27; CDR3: CASSPTGSTEAFF; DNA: TGTGCCAGCAGCCCCACAGGGAGCACTGAAGCTTTCTTT
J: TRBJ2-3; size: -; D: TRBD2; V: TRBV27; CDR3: CASSKPAGGPTDTQYF; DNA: TGTGCCAGCAGTAAACCAGCGGGAGGGCCGACAGATACGCAGTATTTT
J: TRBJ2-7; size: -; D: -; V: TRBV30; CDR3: CAWGFGESYEQYF; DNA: TGTGCCTGGGGATTCGGGGAGTCCTACGAGCAGTACTTC
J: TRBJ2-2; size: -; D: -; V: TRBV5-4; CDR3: CASSYGQLNTGELFF; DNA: TGTGCCAGCAGCTATGGACAGTTGAACACCGGGGAGCTGTTTTTT
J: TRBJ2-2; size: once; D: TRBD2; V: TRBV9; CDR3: CASSGWGSGEPNTGELFF; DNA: TGTGCCAGCAGCGGCTGGGGGAGCGGGGAACCGAACACCGGGGAGCTGTTTTTT
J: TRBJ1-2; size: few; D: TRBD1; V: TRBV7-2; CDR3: CASSMGQAVGYTF; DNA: TGTGCCAGCAGCATGGGACAGGCGGTTGGCTACACCTTC
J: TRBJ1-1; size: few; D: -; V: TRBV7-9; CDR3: CASSSGGRTNTEAFF; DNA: TGTGCCAGCAGCTCAGGAGGTCGGACGAACACTGAAGCTTTCTTT
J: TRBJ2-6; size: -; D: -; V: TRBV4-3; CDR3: CASSQDFTRLWGSGANVLTF; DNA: TGCGCCAGCAGCCAAGATTTCACCCGACTATGGGGCTCTGGGGCCAACGTCCTGACTTTC
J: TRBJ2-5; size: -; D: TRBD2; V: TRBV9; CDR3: CASSVGSSGGALETQYF; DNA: TGTGCCAGCAGCGTAGGGTCTAGCGGGGGGGCTTTAGAGACCCAGTACTTC
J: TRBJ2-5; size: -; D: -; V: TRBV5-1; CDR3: CASSPGPGGQETQYF; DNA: TGCGCCAGCAGCCCAGGGCCAGGGGGGCAAGAGACCCAGTACTTC